This T cell receptor (beta chain) was recorded in a study of identical twins. Broader study findings: For out-of-frame beta sequences, excess twin sharing was weaker.

TCRdb re-called the 5' RACE reads through MiXCR, storing one row per CDR3 protein. Among roughly 200,000 distinct CDR3 sequences listed, about a sixth were seen once. On this clonotype itself: The target antigen is unknown.

This CDR3 has 14 residues. With 5 bases removed from V and 8 bases from J, the gap between germline ends came to 19 bases. Germline CDR1 DFQATT, CDR2 SNEGSKA (reference sequence). These data are also associated with another study on T cells expressing NK-cell markers.

The chain couples TRBV20-1 to TRBJ2-1; no definite D call. The TCR comes from a woman younger than 30 in good health. The sequenced material came from CD8+ T cells sorted from blood. CDR3 nucleotide sequence: TGCAGTGCTCTCCGGCCAGATAGATCGGATGAGCAGTTCTTC. Its translation: CSALRPDRSDEQFF.